These 24 T cell receptor beta chains share one sample of origin, sequenced in a study of response to subunit inactivated influenza vaccine listed by TCRdb under 2018. Preparation of the library involved RT-PCR. Reads for this sample came from an Illumina HiSeq 2500. In-frame beta chains were kept once TCRdb had trimmed the public reads at Q25 with fastp and called clones with MiXCR. Rows are combined by CDR3 protein, so each entry shows the most common genes and DNA. The sample profile shows around 190,000 distinct CDR3 sequences; over 13% of them were found once. Approximately 25% of the sample comes from the top ten. The material was CD8+ T cells sorted from PBMCs, obtained 4 to 6 days after vaccination. These TCRs come from a man in his fifties who received an inactivated influenza vaccine. Donor details come from another sample of the same person, matched by shared clones.

This clonotype came up a few times. The chain employs TRBV3-1 and TRBJ2-7; 7 bases map to TRBD1. This CDR3 contains 15 residues. The J segment lost 3 bases and the V segment lost 0 bases, leaving 5 bases of the junction unmatched. CDR1 LGHDT and CDR2 YNNKEL come from the germline V gene (reference sequence). CDR3 amino acids: CASSQDEGAGYEQYF. For the CDR3, the DNA is TGTGCCAGCAGCCAAGATGAGGGGGCAGGCTACGAGCAGTACTTC.

This clonotype was recorded a few times. J is TRBJ1-1 and V is TRBV29-1; D is ambiguous. V was shortened by 4 bases and J by 1 base, with 1 base between the two germline ends. This CDR3 comprises 10 residues. Germline V gene lookup returns CDR1 SQVTM and CDR2 ANQGSEA. As DNA, the CDR3 is TGCAGCGTTGGGAACACTGAAGCTTTCTTT. Translating it yields CSVGNTEAFF.

This clonotype appeared many times. The chain recombines TRBV7-2 with TRBJ2-7; no definite D call. The CDR3 length is 13 residues. Germline-derived CDR1 and CDR2 are SGHTA and FQGNSA. Trimming stripped 2 bases from V and 6 bases from J, with 11 bases between. The CDR3 region has the DNA TGTGCCAGCAGCTTATATCAGTTAGGCGAGCAGTACTTC. It codes for CASSLYQLGEQYF. The full variable domain, its missing parts supplied by reference TRBV7-2 and TRBJ2-7, is GAGVSQSPSNKVTEKGKDVELRCDPISGHTALYWYRQSLGQGLEFLIYFQGNSAPDKSGLPSDRFSAERTGGSVSTLTIQRTQQEDSAVYLCASSLYQLGEQYFGPGTRLTVT.

This clonotype was detected ten times or more. This chain connects TRBV7-2 to TRBJ2-3; a weak D match, TRBD1 (6 bases). V was trimmed by 1 base and J by 3 bases, leaving 8 bases between them. The germline gives CDR1 SGHTA, CDR2 FQGNSA. CDR3 length: 14 residues. The CDR3: CASSLGRGTDTQYF. CDR3 in DNA: TGTGCCAGCAGCTTAGGCAGGGGAACAGATACGCAGTATTTT.

This clonotype occurred a few times. V is TRBV20-1 and J is TRBJ2-7, with TRBD1 identical over 7 bases. Germline V gene sequence: CDR1 DFQATT, CDR2 SNEGSKA (reference sequence). This CDR3 has 14 amino acids. V trimming: 0 bases; J trimming: 2 bases; junction bases outside the gene matches: 4. CDR3 bases: TGCAGTGCTAGAGATTCCGGGACAGCCTACGAGCAGTACTTC. Amino acid sequence: CSARDSGTAYEQYF.

Concerning this clonotype itself: At one of its ends the junction is not consistent with the germline gene, which may arise from a read error. V is TRBV28 and J is TRBJ2-7; D gene uncertain. The CDR3 length is 12 residues. Germline assignment: CDR1 MDHEN and CDR2 SYDVKM. DNA for the CDR3: TGTGCCAGCAGTCCCACCTCCCGTCCCCTGTTCTTC. It is translated as CASSPTSRPLFF.

This clonotype was recorded at least ten times. The junction and the germline gene differ at one end; a read error may be behind it. This chain joins TRBV5-1 and TRBJ1-5, with unresolved D. This CDR3 is 13 amino acids long. The germline gives CDR1 SGHRS, CDR2 YFSETQ. CDR3 DNA: TGTGCCAGCAGCTTAGGGCTTAATCAGCCCCAGCATTTT. Translation: CASSLGLNQPQHF.

Many counts were recorded for this clonotype. The rearrangement uses TRBV10-2 and TRBJ2-1; D not certain. Looked up from germline, CDR1 is WSHSY and CDR2 is SAAADI. The ends were cut back, 3 bases at V and 7 bases at J, with 7 bases in the middle. CDR3 length equals 12 residues. The CDR3: CASSEWGNEQFF. CDR3 sequence (DNA): TGCGCCAGCAGTGAATGGGGAAATGAGCAGTTCTTC.

The chain recombines TRBV5-5 with TRBJ2-1; 8 bases fit TRBD2. The CDR3 sequence is 16 residues long. The V gene's germline CDR1 is SGHKS and CDR2 YYEKEE (reference sequence). Trimming took 4 bases from V and 0 from J; bases not matched to a gene: 6. DNA for the CDR3: TGTGCCAGCAGCCCACCGGGACTAGTCTCCTACAATGAGCAGTTCTTC. As protein: CASSPPGLVSYNEQFF.

The chain employs TRBV29-1 and TRBJ2-3; 7 positions match TRBD2. Germline values: CDR1 SQVTM, CDR2 ANQGSEA. The CDR3 has 13 residues. V lost 2 bases, J lost 8 bases, and 7 bases stayed unmatched. CDR3 loop: CSVELPGGSTQYF. The DNA for the CDR3 is TGCAGCGTTGAACTCCCCGGGGGGAGTACGCAGTATTTT.

The chain employs TRBV20-1 and TRBJ1-5; TRBD1 is a possible D gene (5 bases). This CDR3 comprises 16 residues. From germline, CDR1 is DFQATT and CDR2 SNEGSKA (reference sequence). Between the trimmed V and J ends, which lost 2 bases and 5 bases, there was a span of 19 bases. CDR3 in DNA: TGCAGTGCTAGAATCATTCGGGGGATAGACGATCAGCCCCAGCATTTT. Translated: CSARIIRGIDDQPQHF.

The rearrangement links TRBV6-6 to TRBJ2-1; D is undetermined. Per the germline V gene, CDR1 is MNHNY and CDR2 is SVGAGI (reference sequence). This CDR3 spans 13 amino acids. V lost 3 bases and J 5 bases, leaving 8 bases between the germline ends. The CDR3 here is CASSYTSNNEQFF. DNA of the CDR3: TGTGCCAGCAGTTATACGAGCAACAATGAGCAGTTCTTC.

This clonotype has a handful of counts. CDR3 in amino acids: CASSLEVFRGDEQFF. In DNA form, the CDR3 reads TGTGCCAGCAGCTTGGAAGTTTTCCGGGGCGATGAGCAGTTCTTC. The chain is built from TRBV5-6 and TRBJ2-1; either TRBD1 or TRBD2 may supply D (5 bases each). This CDR3 region has 15 residues. Trimming removed 0 bases from V and 8 bases from J, with 15 bases in between. CDR1 is SGHDT, CDR2 YYEEEE, per germline.

The genes are TRBV16 and TRBJ2-2, with D unclear. There are 14 residues in the CDR3. The germline V gene encodes CDR1 KGHSY and CDR2 FQNENV. Trimming stripped 3 bases from V and 0 bases from J, with 5 bases between. The CDR3 reads CASSHPANTGELFF. In nucleotides, the CDR3 is TGTGCCAGCAGCCATCCGGCGAACACCGGGGAGCTGTTTTTT.

This clonotype was counted between two and nine times. CDR3 sequence: CASSGPRGTNEKLFF. The CDR3 DNA is TGTGCCAGCAGTGGTCCCCGGGGCACTAATGAAAAACTGTTTTTT. The genes are TRBV28 and TRBJ1-4; TRBD1 might be the D (5 bases). This CDR3 comprises 15 residues. V lost 5 bases and J lost 2, with 12 bases in between. CDR1 MDHEN and CDR2 SYDVKM come from the germline V gene.

This clonotype has at least ten counts. The chain has TRBV11-2 and TRBJ1-1; D may be TRBD1 (5 bases). CDR1 is SGHAT, CDR2 FQNNGV, per germline. V lost 1 base to trimming and J lost 4 bases, with 10 bases between them. The CDR3 runs to 14 residues. Here the CDR3 reads CASSLGGGLTEAFF. CDR3 DNA: TGTGCCAGCAGCTTAGGTGGGGGACTCACTGAAGCTTTCTTT.

This clonotype occurred a few times. The chain carries TRBV20-1 and TRBJ2-7; tentative D call: TRBD2 (6 bases). The germline V gene encodes CDR1 DFQATT and CDR2 SNEGSKA (reference sequence). V lost 0 bases and J lost 0, with 12 bases in between. The CDR3 is made up of 15 amino acids. DNA of the CDR3: TGCAGTGCTAGAGATTTGGCGGGGAGCTCCTACGAGCAGTACTTC. Amino acids: CSARDLAGSSYEQYF.

This clonotype was detected only a few times. V and J are TRBV28 and TRBJ2-5, with D perhaps matching TRBD1 or TRBD2 (5 bases each). Germline-derived CDR1 and CDR2 are MDHEN and SYDVKM. V was cut by 5 bases and J by 7 bases, with 14 bases left in between. This CDR3 region has 13 residues. The CDR3: CASSAIGAGTQYF. CDR3 bases: TGTGCCAGCAGTGCCATCGGGGCCGGGACCCAGTACTTC.

This clonotype has a handful of counts. The V and J genes are TRBV9 and TRBJ2-6, with D possibly matching TRBD1 (6 bases). The germline CDR1 and CDR2 sequences are SGDLS and YYNGEE. V shed 3 bases and J shed 4 bases, with 11 bases lying between them. The CDR3 loop spans 15 amino acids. The DNA for the CDR3 is TGTGCCAGCAGCGAAGGGGGTCTGGGGGCCAACGTCCTGACTTTC. The encoded protein is CASSEGGLGANVLTF.

This clonotype was observed a handful of times. The chain uses TRBV29-1 and TRBJ1-2, with a tentative D call TRBD1 (5 bases). CDR3 length: 15 amino acids. V lost 0 bases, J lost 1 base, and 12 bases lay in between. Germline CDR1 and CDR2: SQVTM and ANQGSEA. CDR3: CSVEDPRVDNYGYTF. The CDR3 DNA sequence: TGCAGCGTTGAAGATCCCAGGGTCGATAACTATGGCTACACCTTC.

In its sample, this clonotype was seen a few times. The rearrangement uses TRBV5-1 and TRBJ1-1; D unclear. The V end was cut by 2 bases, the J end by 0 bases, with 11 bases between. This CDR3 contains 15 residues. Germline CDR1 and CDR2: SGHRS and YFSETQ. The CDR3 is CASSFLQRMNTEAFF. CDR3 in DNA: TGCGCCAGCAGCTTCTTACAGCGCATGAACACTGAAGCTTTCTTT.

The genes are TRBV6-2 or TRBV6-3 and TRBJ1-2; D not certain. The CDR3 sequence is 12 residues long. V was pared by 2 bases and J by 5 bases, with 6 bases between. CDR1 is MNHEY, CDR2 SVGEGT, per germline. The DNA of the CDR3 is TGTGCCAGCAGTTACCCCGGGTATGGCTACACCTTC. The encoded protein is CASSYPGYGYTF.

This clonotype was seen many times. J is TRBJ2-3 and V is TRBV12-3 or TRBV12-4; TRBD1 agrees at 8 bases. The ends lost 7 bases at V and 2 bases at J; junction bases unmatched: 8. There are 15 residues in the CDR3. CDR3 loop: CASTSGQAYTDTQYF. The DNA for the CDR3 is TGTGCCAGCACCTCGGGACAGGCCTACACAGATACGCAGTATTTT.

This clonotype has just a few counts. The chain couples TRBV5-5 to TRBJ2-7; D uncertain. The germline V and J ends were trimmed by 0 bases and 3 bases, with 10 bases remaining between them. The germline CDR1 and CDR2 sequences are SGHKS and YYEKEE (reference sequence). The CDR3 is 14 amino acids. The CDR3 region is CASSLGSLNYEQYF. The CDR3 DNA reads TGTGCCAGCAGCTTGGGATCGTTGAACTACGAGCAGTACTTC. Using reference TRBV5-5 and TRBJ2-7 for the parts outside the CDR3, the full variable domain is DAGVTQSPTHLIKTRGQQVTLRCSPISGHKSVSWYQQVLGQGPQFIFQYYEKEERGRGNFPDRFSARQFPNYSSELNVNALLLGDSALYLCASSLGSLNYEQYFGPGTRLTVT.